The rows below give T cell receptor beta chains drawn from one sample of a study of cytomegalovirus exposure and HLA in healthy donors. Clones were sequenced by immunoSEQ multiplex PCR, and TCRdb holds only the in-frame ones, with some missing. The sample holds 150,000 or so clones, around 81% seen once. The sequenced material came from PBMCs. These receptors originate from a man aged 45 to 65 in good health and CMV-seronegative. Each CDR3 is given with its conserved first and last residue. A D gene is named only where the DNA matches it firmly. Not every row has a clone size; where given, it reads once, few, many or a size class.

d_call	v_call	clone_size	j_call	cdr3_nt	cdr3_aa
NA	TRBV25-1	NA	TRBJ2-7	TGTGCCAGCAGTGAACCGGGACATTCCTACGAGCAGTACTTC	CASSEPGHSYEQYF
NA	TRBV5-1	once	TRBJ2-1	TGCGCCAGCAGGGTCGACTCGCTGTTCTCCTACAATGAGCAGTTCTTC	CASRVDSLFSYNEQFF
NA	TRBV30	NA	TRBJ1-6	TGTGCCTGGAGTATGGACTCGGGTTCACCCCTCCACTTT	CAWSMDSGSPLHF
NA	TRBV9	NA	TRBJ2-7	TGTGCCAGCAGCCCCCGTGGGGGCGGGCAGTACTTC	CASSPRGGGQYF
NA	TRBV19	NA	TRBJ1-5	TGTGCCAGCCACTCCACCGGGGGGAGGAATCAGCCCCAGCATTTT	CASHSTGGRNQPQHF
NA	TRBV21-1	NA	TRBJ2-7	TGTGCCAGCAGCCACCGGGTCGGAACCTACGAGCAGTACTTC	CASSHRVGTYEQYF
TRBD1	TRBV2	NA	TRBJ1-4	TGTGCCAGCAGTGAAGCGACAGGGGCCGCCGGAAAACTGTTTTTT	CASSEATGAAGKLFF
NA	TRBV6-1	NA	TRBJ1-5	TGTGCCAGCAGTGTCTCACGGGGTAGCAATCAGCCCCAGCATTTT	CASSVSRGSNQPQHF
NA	TRBV1	NA	TRBJ2-5	TGCACCAGCAGCCACAGTCGGACTAGCGGGAGAGGCGGAACGGAGACCCAGTACTTC	CTSSHSRTSGRGGTETQYF
NA	TRBV7-8	few	TRBJ1-3	TGTGCCAGCAGCTTAGCTGAGGGAAAGGCTGGAAACACCATATATTTT	CASSLAEGKAGNTIYF
TRBD1	TRBV4-2	NA	TRBJ1-2	TGTGCCAGCAGCCAAGGGACAGGTGACTATAACTATGGCTACACCTTC	CASSQGTGDYNYGYTF
NA	TRBV5-1	once	TRBJ1-1	TGCGCCAGCAGCTTGGATGAGGGAAGGACTGAAGCTTTCTTT	CASSLDEGRTEAFF
NA	TRBV30	NA	TRBJ1-1	TGTGCCTGGAGCCCCGGTCGAGGCACTGAAGCTTTCTTT	CAWSPGRGTEAFF
TRBD2	TRBV5-1	NA	TRBJ2-1	TGCGCCAGCAGCTTGCGAGCGGGAGGATTCAATGAGCAGTTCTTC	CASSLRAGGFNEQFF
NA	TRBV6-1	NA	TRBJ1-5	TGTGCCAGCAGTGTCATGGGAACGGGCGAAGGGAGTCAGCCCCAGCATTTT	CASSVMGTGEGSQPQHF
TRBD1	TRBV5-1	NA	TRBJ2-5	TGCGCCAGCAGCCCCGCGACAGGGGCAGAGACCCAGTACTTC	CASSPATGAETQYF
NA	TRBV15	NA	TRBJ2-1	TGTGCCACCAGCAGGAAACAGTCAAGCTCCTACAATGAGCAGTTCTTC	CATSRKQSSSYNEQFF
NA	TRBV2	NA	TRBJ1-5	TGTGCCAGCAGCTCAACAAGGGGGAGCAATCAGCCCCAGCATTTT	CASSSTRGSNQPQHF
NA	TRBV7-6	NA	TRBJ1-1	TGTGCCAGCAGCCCAAAGCCAAGGACAGAGAACACTGAAGCTTTCTTT	CASSPKPRTENTEAFF
TRBD1	TRBV19	NA	TRBJ1-2	TGTGCCAGTAGTATAGGAGGGACAGGGGTGGGGTATGGCTACACCTTC	CASSIGGTGVGYGYTF
TRBD1	TRBV29-1	NA	TRBJ1-5	TGCAGCGCCGGGACAGGGACGGATCAGCCCCAGCATTTT	CSAGTGTDQPQHF
NA	TRBV28	NA	TRBJ1-1	TGTGCCAGCAGTATACGACAGACCATGAACACTGAAGCTTTCTTT	CASSIRQTMNTEAFF
NA	TRBV6-1	NA	TRBJ2-7	TGTGCCAGCAGTGTAAGGACAGCCTCCTACGAGCAGTACTTC	CASSVRTASYEQYF
NA	TRBV29-1	NA	TRBJ1-1	TGCAGCGGATCTCAGGGGATCACTGAAGCTTTCTTT	CSGSQGITEAFF
TRBD2	TRBV27	NA	TRBJ2-7	TGTGCCAGCAGTTTATCGGGACTAGGGGGGGAACAGTACTTC	CASSLSGLGGEQYF
TRBD2	TRBV28	NA	TRBJ2-1	TGTGCCACCATGCGGGGGGGCCATGACAATGAGCAGTTCTTC	CATMRGGHDNEQFF
NA	TRBV7-8	NA	TRBJ2-7	TGTGCCAGCAGTGGTCCCGGGATTACCTACGAGCAGTACTTC	CASSGPGITYEQYF
NA	TRBV2	once	TRBJ2-7	TGTGCCAGCAGTGTGGGTTCGGGAGAGCAGTACTTC	CASSVGSGEQYF
TRBD1	TRBV30	NA	TRBJ1-4	TGTGCCGGACAGGGGTATACTAATGAAAAACTGTTTTTT	CAGQGYTNEKLFF
NA	TRBV29-1	once	TRBJ2-1	TGCAGCGTCAACACGGGCTCCTACAATGAGCAGTTCTTC	CSVNTGSYNEQFF
NA	TRBV29-1	NA	TRBJ1-2	TGCAGCGTCGGGGGGAGACAGGCTAACTATGGCTACACCTTC	CSVGGRQANYGYTF
NA	TRBV19	NA	TRBJ1-2	TGTGCCAGTAGTATGAGAAAACCAAATGGCTACACCTTC	CASSMRKPNGYTF
TRBD1	TRBV7-9	NA	TRBJ1-1	TGTGCCAGCATCAATGGACAGGGGGCCGCTGAAGCTTTCTTT	CASINGQGAAEAFF
NA	TRBV11-3	NA	TRBJ2-7	TGTGCCAGCAGCTTAGAACAGCCCAAGCAGTACTTC	CASSLEQPKQYF
NA	TRBV5-1	once	TRBJ2-7	TGCGCCAGCAGCTTGAAGGCCACAGGGACCTACGAGCAGTACTTC	CASSLKATGTYEQYF